This T cell receptor beta chain was captured by sequencing in a study of human T cells and chemical hapten exposure (dated by TCRdb to about 2021). Regarding the study in general: For sensitization, 2% DPC in acetone was applied to a roughly 2 cm by roughly 2 cm area of upper inner arm skin. Throughout the approximately 26-week study period, patients were also given weekly therapeutic DPC doses on the scalp. Patch tests used Finn chambers with 0.01% DPC on the upper back, scored after 6 days by International Contact Dermatitis Research Group standards. The patient cohort, mostly female, included alopecia areata with under or over 50% scalp involvement, alopecia totalis and alopecia universalis. The libraries were sequenced as a pool, and the TCR yield per sample differed mostly because of small variations in library volumes within the pool. Peripheral blood TCR repertoire changes were tracked in vivo in alopecia patients during primary and secondary sensitization to the hapten diphenylcyclopropenone (DPC). Blood samples were taken from patients before sensitization (week 0) and at 2, 6 and about 24 weeks after DPC sensitization. About 30 alopecia patients provided blood for TCR sequencing at one to four time points (pre-sensitization, 2, 6 and 24 weeks).

The receptor library was made with RACE. For sequencing, a NextSeq 500 was employed. Library preparation attached unique molecular identifiers to individual cDNA molecules for quantitative, reproducible TCR counting. From each blood RNA sample, both TCR alpha and TCR beta chains were sequenced. The original pipeline was this. A median of about 87,000 TCRs per sample was observed, with a range of 23,224 to 690,600. V, J and CDR3 annotation of the TCR reads was carried out using the Decombinator software suite. For the PS versus PT1 abundance plots, all samples were subsampled to the same number of TCRs (28,000). TCRs were defined as expanded if absent before sensitization and observed at least eight times at the 2-week time point. TCRdb applied fastp at Q25 and MiXCR to the public reads, then kept only in-frame beta chains. Entries that share a CDR3 protein sequence are merged under the most common genes and DNA. For this entry, the V and J calls and clone size follow TCRdb and not the study's own pipeline. The sample contains roughly 96,000 distinct CDR3 sequences, over 7.5% of them found a single time. Together, the top ten hold just over 2% of the sample.

Overall study outcomes, separate from this receptor: Because every patient had alopecia, a presumed autoimmune disease, the patients' immune response might differ from that of healthy individuals. Compared with pre-sensitization or healthy control sets, expanded TCRs formed significantly more large CDR3 similarity clusters, which is consistent with antigen-driven responses. DPC sensitization did not change how many TCRs were above 1 in 1000 frequency, and no evidence was found of alterations in global repertoire structure. Repeated subsampling changed both the strength of the expansion versus patch-test correlation and the threshold at which the correlation became significant. The number of PT1 expanded TCRs positively correlated with patch test score, significant at thresholds 8, 16 and 32 but not 4.

This specimen's time point label, interpreted: patch test 2, 6 weeks after DPC sensitization. This specimen's treatment or condition label, interpreted: therapeutic diphenylcyclopropenone sensitization with weekly scalp DPC. Blood at each patch-test visit was drawn before the patch test was applied. Eligible patients were aged 18 to 70, diagnosed with alopecia, deemed suitable for DPC therapy, and excluded if pregnant. Total RNA was extracted from unfractionated whole blood that had been collected in Tempus Blood RNA tubes. This clonotype was counted ten times or more. There is no known antigen for this receptor. One base away there is no much larger clone; base qualities are not given. The sequence came from a woman in her thirties or forties with alopecia areata. Some clones in this sample may be carry-over from other donors' samples. The sequencing here drew on whole blood, taken in connection with sensitization to the hapten diphenylcyclopropenone (DPC).

The base sequence is TGTGCCAGCCCACCCTACCCCCCAAGGGATGCGGGCCAAGAGACCCAGTACTTC. It translates as CASPPYPPRDAGQETQYF. The sequence is built from TRBV28 and TRBJ2-5; tentative D gene TRBD2, with 5 bases matching. Between the V and J ends, shortened by 8 bases and 1 base respectively, the junction contains 26 bases. Its CDR3 holds 18 amino acids, cysteine through phenylalanine. The kept DNA is CDR3 alone, 54 bases in frame from the first base. The germline V gene encodes CDR1 MDHEN and CDR2 SYDVKM. Beyond the CDR3, the reference TRBV28 and TRBJ2-5 genes provide the residues; the full variable domain reads: DVKVTQSSRYLVKRTGEKVFLECVQDMDHENMFWYRQDPGLGLRLIYFSYDVKMKEKGDIPEGYSVSREKKERFSLILESASTNQTSMYLCASPPYPPRDAGQETQYFGPGTRLLVL.